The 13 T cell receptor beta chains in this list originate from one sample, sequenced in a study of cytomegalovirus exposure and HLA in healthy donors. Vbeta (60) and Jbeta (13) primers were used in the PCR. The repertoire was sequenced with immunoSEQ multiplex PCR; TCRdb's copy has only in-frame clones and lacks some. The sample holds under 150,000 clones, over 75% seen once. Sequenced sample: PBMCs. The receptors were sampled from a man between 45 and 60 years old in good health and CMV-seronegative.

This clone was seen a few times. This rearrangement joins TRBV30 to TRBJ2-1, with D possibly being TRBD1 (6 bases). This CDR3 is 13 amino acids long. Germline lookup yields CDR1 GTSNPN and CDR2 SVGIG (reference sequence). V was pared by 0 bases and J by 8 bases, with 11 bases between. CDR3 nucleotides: TGTGCCTGGAGTGTAAACAGGGTCCATGAGCAGTTCTTC. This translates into CAWSVNRVHEQFF.

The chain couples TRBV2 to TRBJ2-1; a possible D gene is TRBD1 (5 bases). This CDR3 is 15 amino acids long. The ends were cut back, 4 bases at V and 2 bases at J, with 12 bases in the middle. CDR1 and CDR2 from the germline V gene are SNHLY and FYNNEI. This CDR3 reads CASSVGQGTYNEQFF. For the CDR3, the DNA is TGTGCCAGCAGTGTGGGCCAGGGCACCTACAATGAGCAGTTCTTC.

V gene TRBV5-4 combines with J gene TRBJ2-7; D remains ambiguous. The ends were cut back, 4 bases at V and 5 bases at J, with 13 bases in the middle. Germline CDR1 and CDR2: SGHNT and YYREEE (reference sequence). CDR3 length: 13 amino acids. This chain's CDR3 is CASSPTRLDEQYF. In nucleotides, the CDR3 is TGTGCCAGCAGCCCGACCCGACTCGACGAGCAGTACTTC. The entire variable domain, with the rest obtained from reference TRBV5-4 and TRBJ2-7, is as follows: ETGVTQSPTHLIKTRGQQVTLRCSSQSGHNTVSWYQQALGQGPQFIFQYYREEENGRGNFPPRFSGLQFPNYSSELNVNALELDDSALYLCASSPTRLDEQYFGPGTRLTVT.

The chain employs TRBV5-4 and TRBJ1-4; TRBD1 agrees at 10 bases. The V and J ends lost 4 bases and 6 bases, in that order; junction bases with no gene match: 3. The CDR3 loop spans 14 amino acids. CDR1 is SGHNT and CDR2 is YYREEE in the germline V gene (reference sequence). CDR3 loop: CASSRQGADEKLFF. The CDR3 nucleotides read TGTGCCAGCAGCCGACAGGGGGCGGATGAAAAACTGTTTTTT. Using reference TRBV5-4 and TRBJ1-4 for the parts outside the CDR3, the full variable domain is ETGVTQSPTHLIKTRGQQVTLRCSSQSGHNTVSWYQQALGQGPQFIFQYYREEENGRGNFPPRFSGLQFPNYSSELNVNALELDDSALYLCASSRQGADEKLFFGSGTQLSVL.

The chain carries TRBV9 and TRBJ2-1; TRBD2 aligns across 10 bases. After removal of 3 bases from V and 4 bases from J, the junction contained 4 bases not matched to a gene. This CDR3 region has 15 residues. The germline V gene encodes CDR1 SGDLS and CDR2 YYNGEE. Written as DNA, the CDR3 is TGTGCCAGCAGCGGTGGACTAGCGGAATACAATGAGCAGTTCTTC. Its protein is CASSGGLAEYNEQFF.

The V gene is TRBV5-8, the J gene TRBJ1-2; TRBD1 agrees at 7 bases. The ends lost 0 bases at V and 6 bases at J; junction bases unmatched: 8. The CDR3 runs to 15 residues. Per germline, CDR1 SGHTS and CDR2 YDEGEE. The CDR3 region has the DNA TGTGCCAGCAGCTTGGAGAGGGGGCGCTTGCATGGCTACACCTTC. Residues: CASSLERGRLHGYTF.

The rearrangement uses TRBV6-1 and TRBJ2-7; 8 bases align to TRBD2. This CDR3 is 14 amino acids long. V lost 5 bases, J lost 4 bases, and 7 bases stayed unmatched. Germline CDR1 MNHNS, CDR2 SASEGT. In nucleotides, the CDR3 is TGTGCCAGCAGTACGGGAGGGAGGCAATACGAGCAGTACTTC. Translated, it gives CASSTGGRQYEQYF.

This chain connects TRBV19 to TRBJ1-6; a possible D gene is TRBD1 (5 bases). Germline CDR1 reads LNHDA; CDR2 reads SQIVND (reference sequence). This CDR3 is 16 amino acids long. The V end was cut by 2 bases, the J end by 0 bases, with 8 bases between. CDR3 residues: CASSIRGLSYNSPLHF. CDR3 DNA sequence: TGTGCCAGTAGTATAAGGGGCCTCTCCTATAATTCACCCCTCCACTTT.

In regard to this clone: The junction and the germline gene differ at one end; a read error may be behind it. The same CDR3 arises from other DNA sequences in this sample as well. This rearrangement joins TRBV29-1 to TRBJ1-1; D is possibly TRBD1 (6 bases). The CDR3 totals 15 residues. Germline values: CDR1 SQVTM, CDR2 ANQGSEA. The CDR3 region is CSVGRTPGEGTEAFF. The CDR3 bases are TGCAGCGTTGGGCGGACCCCAGGGGAGGGCACTGAGGCTTTCTTT.

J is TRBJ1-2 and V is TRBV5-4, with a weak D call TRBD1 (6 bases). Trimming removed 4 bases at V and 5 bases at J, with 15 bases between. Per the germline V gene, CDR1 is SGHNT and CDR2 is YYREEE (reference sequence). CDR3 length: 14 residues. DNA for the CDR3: TGTGCCAGCAGCCCCGGGAACAGGGAATATGGCTACACCTTC. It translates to CASSPGNREYGYTF.

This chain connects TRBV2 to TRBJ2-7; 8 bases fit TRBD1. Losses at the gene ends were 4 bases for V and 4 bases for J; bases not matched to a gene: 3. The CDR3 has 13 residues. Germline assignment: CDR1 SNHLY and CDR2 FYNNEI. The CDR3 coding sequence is TGTGCCAGCAGTGTCGACAGGGGATACGAGCAGTACTTC. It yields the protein CASSVDRGYEQYF.

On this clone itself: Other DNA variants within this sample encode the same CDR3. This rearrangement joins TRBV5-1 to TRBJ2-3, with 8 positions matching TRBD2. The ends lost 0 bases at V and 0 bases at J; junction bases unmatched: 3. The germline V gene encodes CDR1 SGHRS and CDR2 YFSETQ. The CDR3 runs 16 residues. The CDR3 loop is CASSLALAGSTDTQYF. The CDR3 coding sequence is TGCGCCAGCAGCTTGGCTCTAGCGGGTAGCACAGATACGCAGTATTTT.

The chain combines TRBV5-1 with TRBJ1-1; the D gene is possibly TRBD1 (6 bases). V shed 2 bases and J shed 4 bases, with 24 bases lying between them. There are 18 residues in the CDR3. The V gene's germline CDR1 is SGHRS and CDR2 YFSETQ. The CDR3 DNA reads TGCGCCAGCAGCTTTAAGACAGGATGGGAAGGGCCAGGCACTGAAGCTTTCTTT. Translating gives CASSFKTGWEGPGTEAFF.